The next 21 T cell receptor beta chains were all read from a single sample in a study of response to subunit inactivated influenza vaccine. TCRdb ran MiXCR on the RT-PCR reads and lists one entry per CDR3 protein. The sample records roughly 780,000 distinct CDR3 sequences, less than 20% being singletons. Sequencing was performed on PBMCs from blood, taken around 5 days after vaccination. All receptors come from a man aged 45-65 years who received an inactivated influenza vaccine.

Many counts were recorded for this clonotype. The V gene is TRBV5-6, the J gene TRBJ2-1; TRBD2 matches 16 bases. This CDR3 is 22 amino acids long. Germline CDR1 SGHDT, CDR2 YYEEEE. V shed 4 bases, J shed 7 bases, and the junction held 23 bases outside the gene matches. CDR3 amino acids: CASSLMGLAGGSRHFVVNEQFF. CDR3 bases: TGTGCCAGCAGCCTTATGGGACTAGCGGGAGGGTCCCGGCATTTTGTAGTGAATGAGCAGTTCTTC.

This clonotype has just a few counts. This rearrangement joins TRBV4-3 to TRBJ2-3; TRBD2 might be the D (6 bases). Between the trimmed V and J ends, which lost 0 bases and 9 bases, there was a span of 10 bases. Per germline, CDR1 LGHNA and CDR2 YSLEER. The CDR3 contains 13 residues. The CDR3 reads CASSQDLRETQYF. In nucleotides, the CDR3 is TGCGCCAGCAGCCAAGATCTTCGGGAGACGCAGTATTTT.

The chain carries TRBV5-5 and TRBJ1-6, with TRBD1 matching over 7 bases. V dropped 4 bases and J dropped 8; count of bases not matched to a gene: 15. CDR1 and CDR2 (germline): SGHKS, YYEKEE (reference sequence). This CDR3 comprises 17 residues. The CDR3 bases are TGTGCCAGCAGCACCAGGGACAGAATTGATTCGGATTCACCCCTCCACTTT. Translating gives CASSTRDRIDSDSPLHF.

With respect to this clonotype: At one end, the junction sequence differs from germline, possibly due to a read error. This sequence joins TRBV20-1 and TRBJ2-1; D uncertain. There are 12 residues in the CDR3. Germline V gene data show CDR1 as DFQATT and CDR2 as SNEGSKA (reference sequence). CDR3: CSAPDLFYEQFF. The CDR3 DNA follows: TGCAGTGCCCCGGATCTGTTCTATGAGCAGTTTTTC.

This clonotype has more than one count but fewer than ten. CDR3 in amino acids: CASSLAPGTRVDTQYF. The CDR3 DNA follows: TGTGCCAGCAGCTTAGCCCCCGGGACTAGGGTAGATACGCAGTATTTT. The chain uses TRBV7-2 and TRBJ2-3; TRBD2 matches 8 bases. The V segment lost 0 bases and the J segment 5 bases; nucleotides outside the gene matches: 7. This CDR3 comprises 16 residues. Germline-derived CDR1 and CDR2 are SGHTA and FQGNSA.

This clonotype was found a few times. This chain links TRBV7-2 with TRBJ2-7; D may correspond to TRBD1 or TRBD2 (6 bases each). CDR3 length: 14 amino acids. V lost 4 bases to trimming and J lost 0 bases, with 10 bases between them. The germline V gene encodes CDR1 SGHTA and CDR2 FQGNSA. The CDR3 DNA is TGTGCCAGCAGCTCGCGGGACACCTCCTACGAGCAGTACTTC. Its protein is CASSSRDTSYEQYF.

This clonotype was recorded many times. This rearrangement joins TRBV4-3 to TRBJ1-5; D gene uncertain. This CDR3 comprises 13 residues. Germline assignment: CDR1 LGHNA and CDR2 YSLEER. With 0 bases removed from V and 9 bases from J, the gap between germline ends came to 9 bases. The chain's CDR3 is CASSQDFGPPQHF. The CDR3 DNA follows: TGCGCCAGCAGCCAAGATTTCGGCCCGCCCCAGCATTTT.

At least ten counts were recorded for this clonotype. V gene TRBV7-2 combines with J gene TRBJ2-5; D call uncertain. The CDR3 has 12 amino acids. Trimming cost V 3 bases and J 6 bases, with 8 bases left between them. Per germline, CDR1 SGHTA and CDR2 FQGNSA. Written as DNA, the CDR3 is TGTGCCAGCAGCTTTGAGAGGCAGACCCAGTACTTC. Translated: CASSFERQTQYF.

The chain carries TRBV4-3 and TRBJ1-2, with TRBD1 matching over 9 bases. Germline loops: CDR1 LGHNA, CDR2 YSLEER. Losses at the gene ends were 1 base for V and 4 bases for J; bases not matched to a gene: 13. This CDR3 is built from 18 residues. CDR3 amino acids: CASSQGRTGAIAAYGYTF. For the CDR3, the DNA is TGCGCCAGCAGCCAAGGCCGGACAGGGGCCATTGCTGCCTATGGCTACACCTTC.

The chain recombines TRBV7-6 with TRBJ2-5; 10 bases line up with TRBD2. The length of the CDR3 is 16 residues. Per the germline V gene, CDR1 is SGHVS and CDR2 is FNYEAQ. V was clipped by 3 bases and J by 4 bases; unmatched bases: 8. CDR3 sequence reads: CASSLWGASGGETQYF. For the CDR3, the DNA is TGTGCCAGCAGCTTGTGGGGGGCTAGCGGGGGAGAGACCCAGTACTTC.

This chain joins TRBV10-3 and TRBJ2-3; perhaps TRBD1 as D (5 bases). In germline, CDR1 is ENHRY, CDR2 SYGVKD. The CDR3 loop spans 12 amino acids. Trimming took 10 bases from V and 2 from J, leaving 10 bases between them. The CDR3 spells CATRQLTDTQYF. CDR3 sequence (DNA): TGTGCCACTAGACAGCTCACAGATACGCAGTATTTT.

This clonotype came up many times. CDR3 in amino acids: CASSLARNTGELFF. The DNA for the CDR3 is TGTGCCAGCAGCTTAGCTCGCAACACCGGGGAGCTGTTTTTT. The chain has TRBV7-2 and TRBJ2-2; D ambiguous. CDR3 length equals 14 residues. Per germline, CDR1 SGHTA and CDR2 FQGNSA. V lost 0 bases to trimming and J lost 2 bases, with 4 bases between them.

V is TRBV12-3 or TRBV12-4 and J is TRBJ2-3; 7 bases fit TRBD1. The CDR3 contains 17 residues. V shed 3 bases and J 1 base; nucleotides not matched to a gene: 10. The CDR3 here is CASSFQTGAEGTDTQYF. Written as DNA, the CDR3 is TGTGCCAGCAGTTTCCAAACAGGGGCGGAGGGCACAGATACGCAGTATTTT.

The chain couples TRBV12-3 or TRBV12-4 to TRBJ1-1; no clear D. V lost 8 bases, J lost 0 bases, and 4 bases lay in between. This CDR3 is 11 amino acids long. CDR3 nucleotide sequence: TGTGCCAGCCTAATGAACACTGAAGCTTTCTTT. Amino acid sequence: CASLMNTEAFF.

This chain connects TRBV2 to TRBJ2-1; TRBD1 matches at 8 bases. In germline, CDR1 is SNHLY, CDR2 FYNNEI. The CDR3 runs 16 residues. V gave up 7 bases and J gave up 5 bases; unmatched junction bases: 13. The CDR3 sequence is CASNDPRGLPHNEQFF. CDR3 coding DNA: TGTGCCAGCAATGACCCCAGGGGGCTACCGCACAATGAGCAGTTCTTC.

Many counts were recorded for this clonotype. J is TRBJ2-1 and V is TRBV5-1; D gene ambiguous. Trimming stripped 5 bases from V and 4 bases from J, with 10 bases between. The CDR3 consists of 13 residues. Germline-derived CDR1 and CDR2 are SGHRS and YFSETQ. The CDR3 region has the DNA TGCGCCAGCAGTTTCGCCCAATACAATGAGCAGTTCTTC. The encoded protein is CASSFAQYNEQFF.

This clonotype was seen a handful of times. V gene TRBV7-6 combines with J gene TRBJ2-1; no clear D. This CDR3 is built from 14 residues. Germline-derived CDR1 and CDR2 are SGHVS and FNYEAQ. Trimming left V 0 bases short and J 6 bases short, with 9 bases between. The CDR3 loop is CASSLARPSNEQFF. CDR3 in DNA: TGTGCCAGCAGCTTAGCCCGCCCTAGCAATGAGCAGTTCTTC.

The gene calls are TRBV11-1 and TRBJ2-3, with 13 bases fitting TRBD2. Germline V gene data show CDR1 as SGHAT and CDR2 as FQDESV (reference sequence). Trimming at V came to 5 bases and at J to 4 bases, leaving 12 bases not matched to a gene. CDR3 length: 18 amino acids. Here the CDR3 DNA reads TGTGCCAGCAGCCTCAACTACGGACTAGCGGGAGTCGCAGATACGCAGTATTTT. It translates to CASSLNYGLAGVADTQYF.

This rearrangement joins TRBV5-1 to TRBJ2-1; 7 bases agree with TRBD1. V trimming: 6 bases; J trimming: 0 bases; junction bases outside the gene matches: 12. Germline V lookup: CDR1 SGHRS, CDR2 YFSETQ. This CDR3 contains 17 residues. The CDR3, as DNA: TGCGCCAGCACCCTTTTACCGGGACAGAGCTCCTACAATGAGCAGTTCTTC. As protein: CASTLLPGQSSYNEQFF.

This rearrangement joins TRBV18 to TRBJ2-7; perhaps TRBD1 as D (6 bases). CDR3 length: 16 amino acids. V was trimmed by 4 bases and J by 5 bases, leaving 21 bases between them. Germline V gene sequence: CDR1 KGHSH, CDR2 LQKENI. For the CDR3, the DNA is TGTGCCAGCTCACAGTATGAACGGACAGCAGATCACGAGCAGTACTTC. It codes for CASSQYERTADHEQYF.

The V gene is TRBV6-2 or TRBV6-3, the J gene TRBJ2-2; no reliable D call. Trimming took 2 bases from V and 6 from J, leaving 10 bases between them. Germline lookup yields CDR1 MNHEY and CDR2 SVGEGT. This CDR3 region has 14 residues. CDR3 bases: TGTGCCAGCAGTTACGGTCTAGTGGCCGGGGAGCTGTTTTTT. Translated: CASSYGLVAGELFF.